The entry below gives a single T cell receptor (beta chain) sequence along with its context. Its antigen is as yet unknown. The data originate from a study of T cell responses to AZD1222 COVID-19 vaccine. Study as a whole: The study pooled second doses at about 4 or about 12 weeks. Study results and limitations: Within unmutated variant regions lay the reported targets of nearly half of spike-specific TCRs. Following two doses of AZD1222, Spike-specific TCR breadth and depth rose.

V dropped 5 bases and J dropped 0; count of bases not matched to a gene: 3. The germline V gene has CDR1 SEHNR and CDR2 FQNEAQ (reference sequence). The CDR3 spans 14 residues. Clones were read by immunoSEQ multiplex PCR, and TCRdb kept only the in-frame ones, dropping some. The table includes about 130,000 clones, roughly 93% detected once. This specimen consisted of peripheral blood, obtained on day 0 of AZD1222 vaccination. V is TRBV7-9 and J is TRBJ1-2, with 7 bases identical to TRBD1. The TCR originated in an adult in good health. The CDR3 sequence is CASSPQGPNYGYTF. The CDR3 nucleotides are TGTGCCAGCAGCCCACAGGGGCCTAACTATGGCTACACCTTC.